The next 29 T cell receptor beta chains were all read from a single sample in a study of T cell changes during pregnancy in multiple sclerosis. Sequenced by immunoSEQ multiplex PCR; TCRdb stores in-frame clones only, minus some. The data contain about 85,000 clones, approximately 93% of them singletons. Sequencing used peripheral blood, obtained in the first trimester of pregnancy. The source of these receptors is a female donor with multiple sclerosis, enrolled in a pregnancy study.

V and J are TRBV28 and TRBJ1-2; no firm D call. CDR1 is MDHEN, CDR2 SYDVKM, per germline. V was cut by 4 bases and J by 6 bases, with 9 bases left in between. CDR3 size: 12 residues. CDR3 DNA: TGTGCCAGCAGTTCCAGGCCCCATGGCTACACCTTC. This codes for CASSSRPHGYTF.

The chain combines TRBV5-3 with TRBJ1-2, with 7 bases identical to TRBD1. TRBV5-3 is reported as an ORF; its role is uncertain. V shed 1 base, J shed 7 bases, and the junction held 16 bases outside the gene matches. This CDR3 spans 17 amino acids. The CDR3 region is CARSLWAGGNILCGYTF. CDR3 DNA: TGTGCCAGAAGCTTGTGGGCAGGGGGGAATATTTTGTGTGGCTACACCTTC.

The chain links TRBV7-3 to TRBJ2-3; the match to TRBD1 covers 7 bases. The length of the CDR3 is 13 residues. Germline V gives CDR1 SGHTA, CDR2 FQGTGA. V shed 6 bases, J shed 6 bases, and the junction held 6 bases outside the gene matches. The CDR3 here is CASSKQGSDTQYF. The CDR3 DNA reads as TGTGCCAGCAGTAAACAGGGGTCGGATACGCAGTATTTT.

The chain joins TRBV5-1 to TRBJ2-2; a weak D match, TRBD2 (6 bases). Germline values: CDR1 SGHRS, CDR2 YFSETQ. Trimming removed 5 bases at V and 0 bases at J, with 11 bases between. The CDR3 sequence is 15 residues long. CDR3 region: CASRERTTNTGELFF. The CDR3 nucleotides are TGCGCCAGCAGGGAAAGGACTACGAACACCGGGGAGCTGTTTTTT.

This clone has just one count. V usage is TRBV6-5 and J usage is TRBJ2-7; 14 bases agree with TRBD2. The V and J ends lost 5 bases and 3 bases, in that order; junction bases with no gene match: 3. This CDR3 spans 15 amino acids. Germline loops: CDR1 MNHEY, CDR2 SVGAGI. The CDR3: CASSTGTSGSYEQYF. DNA for the CDR3: TGTGCCAGCAGTACCGGGACTAGCGGGAGCTACGAGCAGTACTTC.

V gene TRBV27 combines with J gene TRBJ1-3; D not resolved. Trimming stripped 3 bases from V and 2 bases from J, with 8 bases between. CDR3 length: 14 residues. Per the germline V gene, CDR1 is MNHEY and CDR2 is SMNVEV (reference sequence). The CDR3 protein is CASSFGQTGNTIYF. CDR3 bases: TGTGCCAGCAGTTTTGGCCAAACTGGAAACACCATATATTTT.

The chain has TRBV27 and TRBJ1-6; D uncertain. CDR1 is MNHEY, CDR2 SMNVEV, per germline (reference sequence). V was cut by 5 bases and J by 9 bases, with 17 bases left in between. The CDR3 is 15 residues long. The DNA of the CDR3 is TGTGCCAGCAGTCTTATCCATGGTAGGAGTTCACCCCTCCACTTT. Its translation: CASSLIHGRSSPLHF.

The V and J genes are TRBV2 and TRBJ1-5; 9 bases agree with TRBD1. V was pared by 5 bases and J by 0 bases, with 8 bases of the junction left unmatched. The germline V gene encodes CDR1 SNHLY and CDR2 FYNNEI. The CDR3 is 17 amino acids. CDR3 loop: CASSRTGAANSNQPQHF. For the CDR3, the DNA is TGTGCCAGCAGTCGGACAGGGGCGGCTAATAGCAATCAGCCCCAGCATTTT.

In this sample, this clone turned up many times. The CDR3 sequence: CASSEGTSGNNEQFF. CDR3 DNA: TGTGCCAGCAGTGAAGGGACTAGCGGGAACAATGAGCAGTTCTTC. The V call is TRBV6-4, the J call TRBJ2-1, with 13 bases fitting TRBD2. CDR1 and CDR2 (germline): MRHNA, SNTAGT. CDR3 size: 15 residues. Unmatched junction bases numbered 1, after V lost 3 bases and J lost 5 bases.

The rearrangement joins TRBV4-1 to TRBJ2-1; D ambiguous. The germline gives CDR1 MGHRA, CDR2 YSYEKL. V lost 3 bases, J lost 1 base, and 7 bases lay in between. The CDR3 has 14 amino acids. The CDR3 spells CASSHTRSYNEQFF. The DNA of the CDR3 is TGCGCCAGCAGCCACACCAGATCCTACAATGAGCAGTTCTTC.

The chain links TRBV6-4 to TRBJ2-3; D is unresolved. This CDR3 is 16 amino acids long. Germline CDR1 is MRHNA and CDR2 is SNTAGT. V was pared by 4 bases and J by 2 bases, with 16 bases between. The CDR3 DNA reads TGTGCCAGCAGTGCCCCTCAACTGGGCTCCACAGATACGCAGTATTTT. This encodes CASSAPQLGSTDTQYF.

The V call is TRBV7-8, the J call TRBJ1-5; D not certain. The length of the CDR3 is 15 residues. With 2 bases removed from V and 1 base from J, the gap between germline ends came to 9 bases. Germline V gene data show CDR1 as SGHVS and CDR2 as FQNEAQ. Here the CDR3 reads CASSLNGASNQPQHF. The DNA of the CDR3 is TGTGCCAGCAGCTTAAATGGAGCCAGCAATCAGCCCCAGCATTTT. The full variable domain, in which reference TRBV7-8 and TRBJ1-5 provide the parts outside the CDR3, is GAGVSQSPRYKVAKRGQDVALRCDPISGHVSLFWYQQALGQGPEFLTYFQNEAQLDKSGLPSDRFFAERPEGSVSTLKIQRTQQEDSAVYLCASSLNGASNQPQHFGDGTRLSIL.

This sequence joins TRBV9 and TRBJ2-3; 9 nucleotides agree with TRBD2. Germline lookup yields CDR1 SGDLS and CDR2 YYNGEE. Losses at the gene ends were 2 bases for V and 6 bases for J; bases not matched to a gene: 7. The CDR3 contains 15 residues. The CDR3 coding sequence is TGTGCCAGCAGCGTTAGCGGGAGTAATGAGGATACGCAGTATTTT. It codes for CASSVSGSNEDTQYF.

The chain uses TRBV7-9 and TRBJ1-4; 7 bases fit TRBD1. Losses at the gene ends were 4 bases for V and 8 bases for J; bases not matched to a gene: 10. The CDR3 has 15 residues. The germline V gene has CDR1 SEHNR and CDR2 FQNEAQ (reference sequence). The DNA for the CDR3 is TGTGCCAGCAGCTCCCCGGGACAGCTGAGAGAAAAACTGTTTTTT. Translated: CASSSPGQLREKLFF.

This chain uses TRBV7-9 with TRBJ1-5; D gene uncertain. This CDR3 is 13 amino acids long. CDR1 is SEHNR, CDR2 FQNEAQ, per germline (reference sequence). Trimming took 4 bases from V and 9 from J, leaving 13 bases between them. The CDR3 DNA sequence: TGTGCCAGCAGCTCGCAAAGCGGCCTGCCCCAGCATTTT. Translated: CASSSQSGLPQHF.

The chain carries TRBV13 and TRBJ1-5, with D unresolved. This CDR3 is built from 14 residues. Trimming left V 2 bases short and J 1 base short, with 6 bases between. Germline CDR1 and CDR2: PRHDT and FYEKMQ (reference sequence). The CDR3: CASSLQKSNQPQHF. Here the CDR3 DNA reads TGTGCCAGCAGCTTACAGAAAAGCAATCAGCCCCAGCATTTT. Full variable domain (remainder filled in from reference TRBV13 and TRBJ1-5): AAGVIQSPRHLIKEKRETATLKCYPIPRHDTVYWYQQGPGQDPQFLISFYEKMQSDKGSIPDRFSAQQFSDYHSELNMSSLELGDSALYFCASSLQKSNQPQHFGDGTRLSIL.

This rearrangement joins TRBV2 to TRBJ2-5, with 9 bases lining up with TRBD1. The trim removed 5 bases at V and 5 bases at J, leaving 3 bases unmatched. The germline CDR1 and CDR2 sequences are SNHLY and FYNNEI. CDR3 length: 13 residues. The CDR3 nucleotides read TGTGCCAGCAGTTCCGGGACAGGGGAGACCCAGTACTTC. Its protein is CASSSGTGETQYF.

The CDR3 region has the DNA TGTGCCAGCAGCCGACTAGCGGGAGGGCCCGGGACCCAGTACTTC. Protein product: CASSRLAGGPGTQYF. The V gene is TRBV28, the J gene TRBJ2-5, with TRBD2 matching over 14 bases. The CDR3 is made up of 15 amino acids. Germline CDR1 and CDR2: MDHEN and SYDVKM. V lost 6 bases to trimming and J lost 7 bases; unmatched junction nucleotides: 7.

The genes are TRBV2 and TRBJ1-4; TRBD1 is a possible D gene (5 bases). Trimming left V 6 bases short and J 5 bases short, with 16 bases between. CDR1 is SNHLY and CDR2 is FYNNEI in the germline V gene. The CDR3 runs 15 residues. The CDR3 nucleotides read TGTGCCAGCAGGATCAGACAGAACTTCAATGAAAAACTGTTTTTT. It is translated as CASRIRQNFNEKLFF. Variable domain in full (rest from reference TRBV2 and TRBJ1-4): EPEVTQTPSHQVTQMGQEVILRCVPISNHLYFYWYRQILGQKVEFLVSFYNNEISEKSEIFDDQFSVERPDGSNFTLKIRSTKLEDSAMYFCASRIRQNFNEKLFFGSGTQLSVL.

This clone was recorded a few times. The V call is TRBV7-2, the J call TRBJ1-4; no clear D gene. The V and J ends lost 5 bases and 8 bases respectively, with 18 bases between them. The length of the CDR3 is 15 residues. Germline V lookup: CDR1 SGHTA, CDR2 FQGNSA. The CDR3 DNA sequence: TGTGCCAGCAGCCTGGACTCAGGCTTGGGGGAAAAACTGTTTTTT. Encoded protein: CASSLDSGLGEKLFF.

This clone was recorded only once. The rearrangement links TRBV9 to TRBJ2-1, with TRBD2 matching over 11 bases. This CDR3 is 17 amino acids long. Germline assignment: CDR1 SGDLS and CDR2 YYNGEE. With 4 bases clipped from V and 8 bases from J, the junction kept 14 bases outside the gene matches. The CDR3 reads CASSLTPTSGNVDEQFF. CDR3 nucleotides: TGTGCCAGCAGCCTGACGCCGACTAGCGGGAATGTTGATGAGCAGTTCTTC.

The rearrangement uses TRBV7-9 and TRBJ2-1; tentatively, D is TRBD1 (5 bases). CDR3 length: 16 residues. V lost 1 base to trimming and J lost 7 bases, with 17 bases between them. CDR1 is SEHNR, CDR2 FQNEAQ, per germline (reference sequence). CDR3 in amino acids: CASSLGWVRVENEQFF. Written as DNA, the CDR3 is TGTGCCAGCAGCTTAGGGTGGGTCAGGGTTGAGAATGAGCAGTTCTTC.

The gene calls are TRBV15 and TRBJ1-2; 8 nucleotides line up with TRBD1. V dropped 1 base and J dropped 5; count of bases not matched to a gene: 6. The germline CDR1 and CDR2 sequences are LNHNV and YYDKDF (reference sequence). The CDR3 consists of 15 residues. CDR3 sequence: CATSRGRTGPYGYTF. For the CDR3, the DNA is TGTGCCACCAGCAGAGGCCGGACAGGGCCGTATGGCTACACCTTC.

This sequence joins TRBV19 and TRBJ2-7, with 7 bases aligning to TRBD2. CDR3 length: 16 amino acids. The V gene's germline CDR1 is LNHDA and CDR2 SQIVND (reference sequence). V was pared by 4 bases and J by 2 bases, with 11 bases of the junction left unmatched. The CDR3 spells CASSNPSRGGTYEQYF. The CDR3 DNA follows: TGTGCCAGTAGTAACCCGTCCCGCGGGGGAACCTACGAGCAGTACTTC.

J is TRBJ2-3 and V is TRBV19; D unclear. This CDR3 is 15 amino acids long. V lost 5 bases to trimming and J lost 0 bases, with 12 bases between them. Germline V gene sequence: CDR1 LNHDA, CDR2 SQIVND (reference sequence). The CDR3 DNA sequence: TGTGCCAGTAGTGTATCCTCCTTAAGCACAGATACGCAGTATTTT. It yields the protein CASSVSSLSTDTQYF.

This clone is a singleton in its sample. The chain joins TRBV15 to TRBJ1-2; D is unclear. Germline CDR1 reads LNHNV; CDR2 reads YYDKDF (reference sequence). V lost 3 bases and J 4 bases, leaving 15 bases between the germline ends. CDR3 length equals 15 residues. The CDR3 is CATSRNPDISYGYTF. The CDR3, as DNA: TGTGCCACCAGCAGGAACCCCGACATCTCCTATGGCTACACCTTC.

The rearrangement links TRBV10-3 to TRBJ2-7, with D perhaps matching TRBD2 (7 bases). Germline V CDR1 and CDR2: ENHRY, SYGVKD. This CDR3 contains 14 residues. Trimming left V 7 bases short and J 0 bases short, with 13 bases between. The CDR3 DNA sequence: TGTGCCATCACCGGGGGGCTTGGCTCCTACGAGCAGTACTTC. Translated, it gives CAITGGLGSYEQYF.

The chain joins TRBV5-6 to TRBJ2-3; 7 bases map to TRBD1. The CDR3 loop spans 16 amino acids. J lost 3 bases, V lost 4 bases, and 11 bases had no gene match. Looked up from germline, CDR1 is SGHDT and CDR2 is YYEEEE. CDR3 sequence reads: CASSLRQGRGTDTQYF. The CDR3 DNA reads TGTGCCAGCAGCCTACGACAGGGAAGGGGGACAGATACGCAGTATTTT.

The chain has TRBV6-4 and TRBJ2-2; 9 nucleotides align to TRBD1. Trimming took 6 bases from V and 1 from J; bases not matched to a gene: 3. Germline CDR1 MRHNA, CDR2 SNTAGT. CDR3 length equals 15 residues. The CDR3 DNA sequence: TGTGCCAGCAGAAAGGACAGGGGGAACACCGGGGAGCTGTTTTTT. Translating it yields CASRKDRGNTGELFF.